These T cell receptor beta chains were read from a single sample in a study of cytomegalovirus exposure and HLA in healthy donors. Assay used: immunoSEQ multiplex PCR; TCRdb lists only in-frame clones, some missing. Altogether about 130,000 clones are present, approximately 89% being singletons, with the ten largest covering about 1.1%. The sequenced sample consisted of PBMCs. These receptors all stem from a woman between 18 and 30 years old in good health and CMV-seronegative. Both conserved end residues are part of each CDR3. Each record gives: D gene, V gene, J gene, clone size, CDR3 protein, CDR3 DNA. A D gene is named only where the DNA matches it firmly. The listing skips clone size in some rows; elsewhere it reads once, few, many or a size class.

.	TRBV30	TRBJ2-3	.	CASRLVVTDTQYF	TGTGCCTCCAGACTAGTCGTCACAGATACGCAGTATTTT
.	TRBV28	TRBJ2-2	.	CASSPIDTGELFF	TGTGCCAGCAGTCCCATAGACACCGGGGAGCTGTTTTTT
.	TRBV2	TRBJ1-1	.	CASSAGDTEAFF	TGTGCCAGCAGTGCAGGGGACACTGAAGCTTTCTTT
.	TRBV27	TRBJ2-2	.	CASSLLSVADTGELFF	TGTGCCAGCAGTTTACTGTCGGTGGCGGACACCGGGGAGCTGTTTTTT
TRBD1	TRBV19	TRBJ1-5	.	CASSLGTGGNQPQHF	TGTGCCAGTAGTTTAGGGACAGGGGGGAATCAGCCCCAGCATTTT
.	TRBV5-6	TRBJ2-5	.	CASSMHATFRLETQYF	TGTGCCAGCAGCATGCACGCGACATTTCGCCTAGAGACCCAGTACTTC
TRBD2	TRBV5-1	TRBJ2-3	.	CASSLDSGGSTDTQYF	TGCGCCAGCAGCTTGGATAGCGGGGGTAGCACAGATACGCAGTATTTT
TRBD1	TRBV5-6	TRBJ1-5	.	CASSRQGRGGNQPQHF	TGTGCCAGCAGCCGACAGGGTCGAGGGGGCAATCAGCCCCAGCATTTT
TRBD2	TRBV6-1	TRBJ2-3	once	CASNLLGLADTQYF	TGTGCCAGCAACCTCCTCGGACTAGCAGATACGCAGTATTTT
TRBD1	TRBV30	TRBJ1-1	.	CAWRRQGSTEAFF	TGTGCCTGGAGGCGACAGGGGAGCACTGAAGCTTTCTTT
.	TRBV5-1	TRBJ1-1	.	CASSEVIPTEAFF	TGCGCCAGCAGCGAGGTTATCCCCACTGAAGCTTTCTTT
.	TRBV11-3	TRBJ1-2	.	CASSSNTRDTGSYGYTF	TGTGCCAGCAGCTCCAACACCAGGGACACTGGGAGCTATGGCTACACCTTC
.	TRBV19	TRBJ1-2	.	CASSMTQGPDYGYTF	TGTGCCAGTAGTATGACACAGGGCCCTGACTATGGCTACACCTTC
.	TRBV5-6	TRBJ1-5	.	CASSLAGDQPQHF	TGTGCCAGCAGCTTGGCAGGGGATCAGCCCCAGCATTTT
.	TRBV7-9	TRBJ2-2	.	CASSPQFAGELFF	TGTGCCAGCAGCCCGCAGTTCGCCGGGGAGCTGTTTTTT
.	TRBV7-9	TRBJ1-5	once	CASSPSGGNQPQHF	TGTGCCAGCAGCCCCTCCGGTGGCAATCAGCCCCAGCATTTT
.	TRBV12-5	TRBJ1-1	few	CASGWGLGEAFF	TGTGCTAGTGGCTGGGGGCTTGGTGAAGCTTTCTTT
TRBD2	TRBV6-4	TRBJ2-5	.	CASSQLAGSQETQYF	TGTGCCAGCAGTCAACTAGCGGGAAGTCAAGAGACCCAGTACTTC
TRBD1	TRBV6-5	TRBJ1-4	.	CASSYLSGGAAKLFF	TGTGCCAGCAGTTACTTGTCAGGGGGCGCGGCAAAACTGTTTTTT
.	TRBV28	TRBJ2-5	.	CASEADRETQYF	TGTGCCAGCGAAGCGGACCGAGAGACCCAGTACTTC
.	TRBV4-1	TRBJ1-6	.	CASSQAGVSLHF	TGCGCCAGCAGCCAGGCCGGGGTTTCCCTCCACTTT
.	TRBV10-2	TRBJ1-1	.	CASSEQHNTEAFF	TGCGCCAGCAGTGAACAGCACAACACTGAAGCTTTCTTT
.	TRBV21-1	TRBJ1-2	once	CASSQSGAGPHYGYTF	TGTGCCAGCAGCCAATCAGGGGCAGGGCCCCACTATGGCTACACCTTC
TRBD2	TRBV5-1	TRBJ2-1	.	CASSPRASGRNEQFF	TGCGCCAGCAGCCCGCGGGCTAGCGGGAGGAATGAGCAGTTCTTC
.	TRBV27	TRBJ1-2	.	CASSPNLRDTPLSYTF	TGTGCCAGCAGTCCCAACCTCCGGGACACCCCTCTGTCTTACACCTTC
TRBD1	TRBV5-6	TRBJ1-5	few	CASSLMGQPNQPQHF	TGTGCCAGCAGCTTAATGGGACAGCCCAATCAGCCCCAGCATTTT
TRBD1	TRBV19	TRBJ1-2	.	CASSDSRGLVYGYTF	TGTGCCAGTAGTGATTCGAGGGGGCTCGTCTATGGCTACACCTTC
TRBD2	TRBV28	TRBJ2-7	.	CASSLGLAGAGSYEQYF	TGTGCCAGCAGTTTGGGACTAGCGGGAGCAGGATCCTACGAGCAGTACTTC
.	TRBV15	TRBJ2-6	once	CATSRDPQSGANVLTF	TGTGCCACCAGCAGAGATCCCCAGTCTGGGGCCAACGTCCTGACTTTC
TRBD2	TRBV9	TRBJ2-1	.	CASSVYTSGSLMNEQFF	TGTGCCAGCAGCGTATATACTAGCGGGAGTCTTATGAATGAGCAGTTCTTC
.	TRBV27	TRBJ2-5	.	CASSTHRDGETQYF	TGTGCCAGCAGTACCCACAGGGACGGGGAGACCCAGTACTTC
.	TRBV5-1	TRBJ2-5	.	CASSLGSVLRGLVETQYF	TGCGCCAGCAGCTTGGGGTCAGTTTTGAGGGGACTTGTAGAGACCCAGTACTTC
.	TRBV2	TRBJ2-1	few	CASGIAVSSYNEQFF	TGTGCCAGCGGTATAGCGGTGAGCTCCTACAATGAGCAGTTCTTC